Following are 21 T cell receptor beta chains from one sample sequenced in a study of T cell responses to AZD1222 COVID-19 vaccine. The method was immunoSEQ multiplex PCR; TCRdb's version includes in-frame clones alone and lacks a portion of them. The sample lists 150,000 to 180,000 clones, approximately 90% seen once, with around 3.1% in the top ten. Sequences were derived from peripheral blood, sampled on day 0 of AZD1222 vaccination. The receptors come from an adult in good health.

The chain couples TRBV5-1 to TRBJ2-2; D not resolved. The length of the CDR3 is 15 residues. Deletions cut 0 bases from V and 1 base from J, with 7 bases between. Germline V CDR1 and CDR2: SGHRS, YFSETQ. The chain's CDR3 is CASSLVPLNTGELFF. The DNA for the CDR3 is TGCGCCAGCAGCTTGGTGCCGTTGAACACCGGGGAGCTGTTTTTT.

The chain combines TRBV12-5 with TRBJ1-1; no clear D. CDR1 and CDR2 from the germline V gene are LGHNT and FRNRAP. Between the trimmed V and J ends, which lost 0 bases and 3 bases, there was a span of 20 bases. The CDR3 runs to 18 residues. The CDR3 protein is CASGLVPPKTVVDTEAFF. The DNA for the CDR3 is TGTGCTAGTGGTTTGGTACCCCCCAAGACCGTAGTGGACACTGAAGCTTTCTTT. Combining the CDR3 with reference TRBV12-5 and TRBJ1-1 gives the whole variable domain DARVTQTPRHKVTEMGQEVTMRCQPILGHNTVFWYRQTMMQGLELLAYFRNRAPLDDSGMPKDRFSAEMPDATLATLKIQPSEPRDSAVYFCASGLVPPKTVVDTEAFFGQGTRLTVV.

The rearrangement uses TRBV6-1 and TRBJ1-2; a weak D match, TRBD1 (6 bases). This CDR3 region has 15 residues. Trimming took 1 base from V and 8 from J, leaving 17 bases between them. Germline-derived CDR1 and CDR2 are MNHNS and SASEGT. The CDR3 DNA is TGTGCCAGCAGTGAAGGAATAGGGGGGGTACGGGGCTACACCTTC. Translation gives CASSEGIGGVRGYTF.

The chain links TRBV7-8 to TRBJ2-7; no clear D gene. The germline CDR1 and CDR2 sequences are SGHVS and FQNEAQ. The CDR3 is 14 amino acids. Between the trimmed V and J ends, which lost 2 bases and 0 bases, there was a span of 8 bases. CDR3 residues: CASSLRRVSYEQYF. CDR3 in DNA: TGTGCCAGCAGCTTACGTAGAGTCTCCTACGAGCAGTACTTC.

The CDR3 nucleotides read TGTGCCAGCAGCGGCAGCGCGACAGGAGGAAACACCATATATTTT. It encodes CASSGSATGGNTIYF. This rearrangement joins TRBV7-2 to TRBJ1-3; possible D gene TRBD1, 6 bases. The CDR3 loop spans 15 amino acids. Germline loops: CDR1 SGHTA, CDR2 FQGNSA. Trimming stripped 5 bases from V and 4 bases from J, with 15 bases between. Full variable domain (missing parts from reference TRBV7-2 and TRBJ1-3): GAGVSQSPSNKVTEKGKDVELRCDPISGHTALYWYRQSLGQGLEFLIYFQGNSAPDKSGLPSDRFSAERTGGSVSTLTIQRTQQEDSAVYLCASSGSATGGNTIYFGEGSWLTVV.

In this sample, this clone turned up a few times. Written as DNA, the CDR3 is TGTGCCAGTAACTCACAGGGACAAGAGACCCAGTACTTC. Protein: CASNSQGQETQYF. The chain has TRBV19 and TRBJ2-5; possible D gene TRBD1, 6 bases. Germline CDR1 reads LNHDA; CDR2 reads SQIVND (reference sequence). Trimming left V 7 bases short and J 2 bases short, with 11 bases between. The CDR3 is made up of 13 amino acids.

The chain uses TRBV3-1 (or the pseudogene TRBV3-2) and TRBJ1-1, with TRBD1 matching 12 bases. The germline gives CDR1 LGHDT, CDR2 YNNKEL (reference sequence). The CDR3 extends over 17 amino acids. With V trimmed by 1 base and J by 4 bases, 7 bases remained unmatched. Written as DNA, the CDR3 is TGTGCCAGCAGCCAAGTGGGGACAGGGGGCCGGCTCACTGAAGCTTTCTTT. This codes for CASSQVGTGGRLTEAFF.

The chain recombines TRBV5-1 with TRBJ1-4; D is unresolved. This CDR3 is 14 amino acids long. V lost 1 base, J lost 3 bases, and 7 bases lay in between. Germline V gives CDR1 SGHRS, CDR2 YFSETQ. The CDR3, as DNA: TGCGCCAGCAGCTTGACGTCAGCTAATGAAAAACTGTTTTTT. Protein sequence: CASSLTSANEKLFF.

V gene TRBV28 combines with J gene TRBJ1-5; maybe TRBD1 (5 bases). Germline V gives CDR1 MDHEN, CDR2 SYDVKM. Trimming shortened V by 6 bases and J by 4 bases, and 16 bases separated the two germline ends. The length of the CDR3 is 15 residues. The CDR3 protein is CASRPSGGPNQPQHF. For the CDR3, the DNA is TGTGCCAGCAGACCTAGCGGGGGTCCTAATCAGCCCCAGCATTTT.

CDR3 DNA: TGTGCCAGCAGCCCAGGGGGTGGCGAGCAGTTCTTC. This encodes CASSPGGGEQFF. The genes are TRBV11-1 and TRBJ2-1; 7 nucleotides line up with TRBD1. The CDR3 covers 12 residues. The germline gives CDR1 SGHAT, CDR2 FQDESV (reference sequence). Germline trimming cut 5 bases from V and 10 bases from J; bases unmatched to any gene: 5.

This chain links TRBV7-6 with TRBJ1-6; TRBD1 matches at 7 bases. Germline V lookup: CDR1 SGHVS, CDR2 FNYEAQ. This CDR3 is 14 amino acids long. Trimming removed 5 bases from V and 7 bases from J; junction bases left unmatched: 5. In DNA, the CDR3 is TGTGCCAGCAGCCCGGGACAGCTCAATTCACCCCTCCACTTT. Translated: CASSPGQLNSPLHF.

The rearrangement links TRBV6-2 or TRBV6-3 to TRBJ2-7; D gene unclear. Germline V CDR1 and CDR2: MNHEY, SVGEGT. Trimming took 0 bases from V and 2 from J, leaving 14 bases between them. This CDR3 comprises 16 residues. The DNA for the CDR3 is TGTGCCAGCAGTTACTCGGGAAGTTTGCGAGCCTACGAGCAGTACTTC. Translation gives CASSYSGSLRAYEQYF.

This clone has just a few counts. This chain links TRBV4-3 with TRBJ1-2; the D gene is possibly TRBD1 (5 bases). Trimming removed 6 bases at V and 3 bases at J, with 11 bases between. Germline V gene data show CDR1 as LGHNA and CDR2 as YSLEER. There are 13 residues in the CDR3. CDR3 loop: CASSQAGYYGYTF. In DNA form, the CDR3 reads TGCGCCAGCAGTCAGGCAGGGTACTATGGCTACACCTTC.

The J gene is TRBJ1-3, the V gene TRBV6-5; D gene ambiguous. V was trimmed by 6 bases and J by 0 bases, leaving 9 bases between them. The CDR3 is 14 residues long. Germline CDR1 is MNHEY and CDR2 is SVGAGI. Written as DNA, the CDR3 is TGTGCCAGCAGCCCAGTAGTCTCTGGAAACACCATATATTTT. This sequence encodes CASSPVVSGNTIYF.

This clone was seen many times. J is TRBJ1-3 and V is TRBV5-8; no clear D gene. The V gene lost 8 bases and the J gene lost 1 base, with 19 bases spanning the gap. Germline V gene sequence: CDR1 SGHTS, CDR2 YDEGEE. The CDR3 sequence is 16 residues long. The CDR3 region is CASLLETYASGNTIYF. DNA of the CDR3: TGTGCCAGTCTCTTAGAGACTTACGCTTCTGGAAACACCATATATTTT. Complete variable domain (other parts from reference TRBV5-8 and TRBJ1-3): EAGVTQSPTHLIKTRGQQATLRCSPISGHTSVYWYQQALGLGLQFLLWYDEGEERNRGNFPPRFSGRQFPNYSSELNVNALELEDSALYLCASLLETYASGNTIYFGEGSWLTVV.

This clone has a handful of counts. The V call is TRBV6-4, the J call TRBJ1-3, with D perhaps TRBD1 (6 bases). The length of the CDR3 is 15 residues. CDR1 MRHNA and CDR2 SNTAGT come from the germline V gene. Trimming cost V 4 bases and J 0 bases, with 10 bases left between them. CDR3 residues: CASSGPGDSGNTIYF. In DNA, the CDR3 is TGTGCCAGCAGTGGGCCAGGGGACTCTGGAAACACCATATATTTT.

The genes are TRBV6-2 or TRBV6-3 and TRBJ2-7; 8 nucleotides agree with TRBD2. V lost 6 bases and J lost 5; bases outside the gene matches: 12. Germline values: CDR1 MNHEY, CDR2 SVGEGT. CDR3 size: 15 residues. The CDR3 DNA follows: TGTGCCAGCAGCCGACTAGCGTCGACCATTAACGAGCAGTACTTC. This codes for CASSRLASTINEQYF.

This clone was detected once. The chain is built from TRBV27 and TRBJ1-2, with D possibly TRBD1 on 5 matching bases. V was shortened by 8 bases and J by 4 bases, with 14 bases between the two germline ends. This CDR3 has 13 amino acids. Germline lookup yields CDR1 MNHEY and CDR2 SMNVEV (reference sequence). Here the CDR3 DNA reads TGTGCCAGCCAGAGGGAAGGGACCTATGGCTACACCTTC. This translates into CASQREGTYGYTF.

J is TRBJ1-2 and V is TRBV10-3, with no clear D. The germline V gene encodes CDR1 ENHRY and CDR2 SYGVKD. V lost 2 bases, J lost 8 bases, and 9 bases lay in between. The CDR3 totals 12 residues. The CDR3: CAISEPDRGYTF. The CDR3 DNA follows: TGTGCCATCAGTGAGCCGGATAGAGGCTACACCTTC.

V gene TRBV3-1 (or the pseudogene TRBV3-2) combines with J gene TRBJ2-5; D unresolved. The CDR3 is made up of 16 amino acids. Germline V gene lookup returns CDR1 LGHDT and CDR2 YNNKEL (reference sequence). The V end was cut by 5 bases, the J end by 2 bases, with 18 bases between. CDR3 nucleotide sequence: TGTGCCAGCAGCACCGGGTGGGAATCATATCAAGAGACCCAGTACTTC. Its translation is CASSTGWESYQETQYF.

The V call is TRBV7-2, the J call TRBJ1-1; D may be TRBD1 (5 bases). Trimming stripped 6 bases from V and 1 base from J, with 15 bases between. Germline lookup yields CDR1 SGHTA and CDR2 FQGNSA. The CDR3 extends over 15 amino acids. The CDR3 DNA follows: TGTGCCAGCAGTCCTGGGGCAGCAACGAACACTGAAGCTTTCTTT. Its protein product is CASSPGAATNTEAFF.